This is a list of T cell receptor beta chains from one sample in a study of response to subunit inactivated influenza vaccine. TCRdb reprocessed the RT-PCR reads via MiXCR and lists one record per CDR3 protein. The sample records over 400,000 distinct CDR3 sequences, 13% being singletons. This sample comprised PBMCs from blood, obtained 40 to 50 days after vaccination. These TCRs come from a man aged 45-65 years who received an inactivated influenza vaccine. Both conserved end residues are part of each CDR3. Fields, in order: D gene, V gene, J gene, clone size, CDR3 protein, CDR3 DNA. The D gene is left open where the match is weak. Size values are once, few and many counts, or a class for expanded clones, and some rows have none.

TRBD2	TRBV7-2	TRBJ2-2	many	CASSLAGGDSRELFF	TGTGCCAGCAGCTTAGCGGGGGGGGACTCCCGGGAGCTGTTTTTT
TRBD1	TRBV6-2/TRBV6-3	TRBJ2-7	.	CASNPPPGGHYEQYF	TGTGCCAGCAATCCACCCCCAGGGGGACACTACGAGCAGTACTTC
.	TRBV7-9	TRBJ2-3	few	CASSLEIDTQYF	TGTGCCAGCAGCCTAGAGATAGATACGCAGTATTTT
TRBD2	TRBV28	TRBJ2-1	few	CASTLMTGGSSYNEQFF	TGTGCCAGCACTCTTATGACGGGAGGGAGCTCCTACAATGAGCAGTTCTTC
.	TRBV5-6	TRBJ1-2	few	CASSLIGDGNNYGYTF	TGTGCCAGCAGCTTGATCGGTGACGGGAACAACTATGGCTACACCTTC
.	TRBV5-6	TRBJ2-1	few	CASSESFLNLDEQFF	TGTGCCAGCAGTGAATCGTTCCTTAACCTGGATGAGCAGTTCTTC
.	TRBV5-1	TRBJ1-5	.	CASSLDFSGHQPQHF	TGCGCCAGCAGCTTGGACTTTTCAGGTCACCAGCCCCAGCATTTT
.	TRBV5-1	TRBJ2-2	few	CASSLVYTNTGELFF	TGCGCCAGCAGCTTGGTGTACACGAACACCGGGGAGCTGTTTTTT
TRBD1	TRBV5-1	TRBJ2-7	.	CASSPWGQGTREQYF	TGCGCCAGCAGCCCGTGGGGACAGGGTACGCGCGAGCAGTACTTC
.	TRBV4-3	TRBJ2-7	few	CASSQDYGSEQYF	TGCGCCAGCAGCCAAGATTATGGGAGCGAGCAGTACTTC
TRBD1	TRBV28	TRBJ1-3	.	CASSPIPGQGQISGNTIYF	TGTGCCAGCAGTCCTATCCCGGGACAGGGGCAAATCTCTGGAAACACCATATATTTT
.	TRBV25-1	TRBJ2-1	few	CASMLYNEQFF	TGTGCCAGCATGCTCTACAATGAGCAGTTCTTC
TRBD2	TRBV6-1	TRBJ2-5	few	CASSKTSGQETQYF	TGTGCCAGCAGTAAGACTAGCGGCCAAGAGACCCAGTACTTC
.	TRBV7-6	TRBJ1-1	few	CASSLEQLTEAFF	TGTGCCAGCAGCTTAGAGCAGCTCACTGAAGCTTTCTTT
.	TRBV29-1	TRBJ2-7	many	CSVEKVGLITGPYEQYF	TGCAGCGTTGAAAAGGTGGGACTCATAACAGGACCCTACGAGCAGTACTTC
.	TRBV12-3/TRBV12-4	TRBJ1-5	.	CASRFTRGQPQHF	TGTGCCAGCAGATTCACCAGGGGCCAGCCCCAGCATTTT
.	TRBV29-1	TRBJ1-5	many	CSVETDSNQPQHF	TGCAGCGTTGAAACAGATAGCAATCAGCCCCAGCATTTT
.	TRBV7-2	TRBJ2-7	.	CASSLSPTETYEQYF	TGTGCCAGCAGCTTATCACCGACAGAAACTTACGAGCAGTACTTC
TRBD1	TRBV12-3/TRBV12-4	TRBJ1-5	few	CASSKGDRGRWEPQHF	TGTGCCAGCAGCAAGGGGGACAGGGGGCGCTGGGAGCCCCAGCATTTT
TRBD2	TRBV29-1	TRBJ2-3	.	CSVDLAGGDSTDTQYF	TGCAGCGTTGACCTAGCGGGGGGGGATAGCACAGATACGCAGTATTTT
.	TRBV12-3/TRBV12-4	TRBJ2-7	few	CASSLGSWEQYF	TGTGCCAGCAGTTTGGGTAGCTGGGAGCAGTACTTC
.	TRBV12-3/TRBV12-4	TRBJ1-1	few	CASIKDRLALKAFF	TGTGCCAGCATCAAAGACAGACTCGCGTTAAAAGCTTTCTTT
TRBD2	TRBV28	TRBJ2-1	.	CASSPGTRLSYNEQFF	TGTGCCAGCAGTCCCGGGACTAGACTTTCCTACAATGAGCAGTTCTTC
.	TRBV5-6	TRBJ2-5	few	CASSSPLSGETQYF	TGTGCCAGCAGCTCCCCTTTGTCCGGGGAGACCCAGTACTTC
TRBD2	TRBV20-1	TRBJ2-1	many	CSARDRGRTSNYYNEQFF	TGCAGTGCTAGAGACAGGGGCCGGACTAGCAACTACTACAATGAGCAGTTCTTC
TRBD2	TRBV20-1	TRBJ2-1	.	CSARGGSGGLTYNEQFF	TGCAGTGCAAGAGGGGGTAGCGGGGGCCTTACCTACAATGAGCAGTTCTTC
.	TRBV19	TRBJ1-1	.	CASNDKNTEAFF	TGTGCCAGTAACGATAAGAACACTGAAGCTTTCTTT
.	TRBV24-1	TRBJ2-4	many	CATSASYMGTKNIQYF	TGTGCCACCAGTGCATCCTACATGGGTACCAAAAACATTCAGTACTTC
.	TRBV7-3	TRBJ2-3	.	CASSQHGGFTDTQYF	TGTGCCAGCAGCCAACATGGGGGATTCACAGATACGCAGTATTTT
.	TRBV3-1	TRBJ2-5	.	CASNQVAGTQETQYF	TGTGCCAGCAACCAGGTCGCGGGAACTCAAGAGACCCAGTACTTC
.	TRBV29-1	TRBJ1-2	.	CSVVNGGKYGYTF	TGCAGCGTTGTTAATGGGGGGAAGTATGGCTACACCTTC
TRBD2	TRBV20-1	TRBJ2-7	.	CSARARGAYEQYF	TGCAGTGCTAGAGCCCGGGGGGCCTACGAGCAGTACTTC
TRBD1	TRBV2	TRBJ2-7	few	CASSSFDRGEQYF	TGTGCCAGCAGCAGTTTCGACAGGGGCGAGCAGTACTTC
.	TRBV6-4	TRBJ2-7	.	CARYLGDTFLQYF	TGTGCCAGGTACCTTGGCGACACTTTTTTGCAGTACTTC
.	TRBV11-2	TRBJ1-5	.	CASSLVGAGPQHF	TGTGCCAGCAGCTTAGTTGGGGCTGGGCCCCAGCATTTT
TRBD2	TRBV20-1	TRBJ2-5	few	CSTAGEGETQYF	TGCAGTACAGCGGGGGAGGGAGAGACCCAGTACTTC
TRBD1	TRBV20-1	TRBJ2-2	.	CSARDPGQGNTGELFF	TGCAGTGCTAGAGATCCGGGACAGGGGAACACCGGGGAGCTGTTTTTT
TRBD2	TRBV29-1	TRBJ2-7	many	CSVRLAGGGEQYF	TGCAGCGTGCGACTAGCGGGAGGAGGCGAGCAGTACTTC
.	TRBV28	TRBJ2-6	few	CASTGSWIPGANVLTF	TGTGCCAGCACAGGGAGCTGGATCCCTGGGGCCAACGTCCTGACTTTC
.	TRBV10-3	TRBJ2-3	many	CATQSQTDTQYF	TGTGCCACCCAGTCTCAAACAGATACGCAGTATTTT
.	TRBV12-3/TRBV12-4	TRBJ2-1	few	CATSADSSYNEQFF	TGTGCCACCTCCGCGGATTCTTCGTACAATGAGCAGTTCTTC
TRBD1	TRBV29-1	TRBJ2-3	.	CSVGGGQGRDTQYF	TGCAGCGTGGGGGGGGGACAGGGGCGAGATACGCAGTATTTT
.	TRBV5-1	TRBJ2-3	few	CASSFRTLTDTQYF	TGCGCCAGCAGCTTTCGAACTCTCACAGATACGCAGTATTTT
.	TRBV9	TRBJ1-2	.	CASSVAGFGYTF	TGTGCCAGCAGCGTGGCAGGGTTTGGCTACACCTTC
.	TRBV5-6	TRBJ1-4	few	CASSPTGHGEKLFF	TGTGCCAGCAGCCCAACGGGACATGGTGAAAAACTGTTTTTT
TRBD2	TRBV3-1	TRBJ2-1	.	CASSQEGIGIPGLADNEQFF	TGTGCCAGCAGCCAAGAGGGCATAGGTATTCCGGGACTAGCGGACAATGAGCAGTTCTTC
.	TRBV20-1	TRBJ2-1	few	CSATQTGTAETEQFF	TGCAGTGCTACCCAAACCGGGACTGCAGAAACGGAGCAGTTCTTC
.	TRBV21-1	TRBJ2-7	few	CASSNPGQQFPYEQYF	TGTGCCAGCAGCAACCCGGGACAGCAATTTCCCTACGAGCAGTACTTC
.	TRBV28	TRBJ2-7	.	CASSFAGPFYEQYF	TGTGCCAGCAGTTTCGCGGGACCTTTCTACGAGCAGTACTTC
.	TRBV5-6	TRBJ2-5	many	CASSDQETQYF	TGTGCCAGCAGCGATCAAGAGACCCAGTACTTC
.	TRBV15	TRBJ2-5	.	CATSRDISPGETQYF	TGTGCCACCAGCAGAGATATCAGTCCCGGAGAGACCCAGTACTTC
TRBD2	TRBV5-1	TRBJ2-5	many	CASSLALAGETQYF	TGTGCCAGCAGCTTGGCACTAGCGGGAGAGACCCAGTACTTC
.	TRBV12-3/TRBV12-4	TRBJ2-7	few	CASSPGVLRFYEQYF	TGTGCCAGCAGTCCAGGGGTGTTGCGTTTCTACGAGCAGTACTTC